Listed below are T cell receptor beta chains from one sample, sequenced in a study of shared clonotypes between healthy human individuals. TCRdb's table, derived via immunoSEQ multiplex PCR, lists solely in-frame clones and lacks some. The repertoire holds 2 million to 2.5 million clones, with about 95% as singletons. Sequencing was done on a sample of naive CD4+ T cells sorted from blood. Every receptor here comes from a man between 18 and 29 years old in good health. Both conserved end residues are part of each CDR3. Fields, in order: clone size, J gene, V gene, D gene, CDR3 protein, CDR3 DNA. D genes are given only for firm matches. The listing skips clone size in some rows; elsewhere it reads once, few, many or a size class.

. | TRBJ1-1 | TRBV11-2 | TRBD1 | CASSQGQGTVGGAFF | TGTGCCAGCAGCCAGGGACAGGGTACAGTCGGAGGGGCTTTCTTT
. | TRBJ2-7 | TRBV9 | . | CASSVEERSYEQYF | TGTGCCAGCAGCGTAGAGGAGAGGTCCTACGAGCAGTACTTC
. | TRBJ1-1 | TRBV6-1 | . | CASSESPLMNTEAFF | TGTGCCAGCAGTGAAAGTCCGCTCATGAACACTGAAGCTTTCTTT
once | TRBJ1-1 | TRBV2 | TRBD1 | CASTSQGMNTEAFF | TGTGCCAGCACTTCACAGGGGATGAACACTGAAGCTTTCTTT
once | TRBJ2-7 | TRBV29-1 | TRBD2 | CSVEGSSGTYEQYF | TGCAGCGTTGAAGGTTCTAGCGGGACCTACGAGCAGTACTTC
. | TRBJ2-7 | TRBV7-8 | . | CASSLSDASSYEQYF | TGTGCCAGCAGCTTATCGGACGCCAGCTCCTACGAGCAGTACTTC
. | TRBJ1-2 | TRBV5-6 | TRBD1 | CASSQQGNHYGYTF | TGTGCCAGCAGCCAACAGGGGAACCACTATGGCTACACCTTC
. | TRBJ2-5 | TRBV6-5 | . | CASSYSSASRGETQYF | TGTGCCAGCAGTTACTCAAGCGCTTCCAGGGGAGAGACCCAGTACTTC
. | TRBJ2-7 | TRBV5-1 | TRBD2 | CASSSGTSHEQYF | TGCGCCAGCAGTTCCGGGACTAGCCACGAGCAGTACTTC
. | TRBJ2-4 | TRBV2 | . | CASQQGYKNIQYF | TGTGCCAGTCAACAGGGTTACAAAAACATTCAGTACTTC
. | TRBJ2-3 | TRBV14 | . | CASSHTPDTQYF | TGTGCCAGCAGCCACACTCCAGATACGCAGTATTTT
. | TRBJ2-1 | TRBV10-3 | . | CASSEFSNEQFF | TGTGCCTCTTCAGAGTTCTCGAATGAGCAGTTCTTC
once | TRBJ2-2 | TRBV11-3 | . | CASSLNGPATGELFF | TGTGCCAGCAGCTTAAACGGGCCGGCCACCGGGGAGCTGTTTTTT
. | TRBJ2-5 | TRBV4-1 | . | CASSQGTLSGIQETQYF | TGCGCCAGCAGCCAAGGTACTCTGTCAGGGATCCAAGAGACCCAGTACTTC
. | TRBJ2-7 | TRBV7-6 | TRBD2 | CASSPGAASGSYEQYF | TGTGCCAGCAGCCCCGGTGCGGCTAGCGGGAGCTACGAGCAGTACTTC
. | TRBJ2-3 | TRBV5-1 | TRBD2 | CASSLGLAAYTDTQYF | TGCGCCAGCAGCTTGGGACTAGCGGCTTATACAGATACGCAGTATTTT
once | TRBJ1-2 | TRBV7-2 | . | CASSLDTRVAGVVYYGYTF | TGTGCCAGCAGCTTAGACACGCGAGTAGCCGGGGTCGTATACTATGGCTACACCTTC
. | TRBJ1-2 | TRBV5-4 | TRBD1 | CASSFDRVDGYTF | TGTGCCAGCAGCTTCGACAGGGTGGATGGCTACACCTTC
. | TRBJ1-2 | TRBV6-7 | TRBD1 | CASGSSGTGGSRNYGYTF | TGTGCCAGCGGCTCGTCCGGGACAGGGGGCTCTAGGAACTATGGCTACACCTTC
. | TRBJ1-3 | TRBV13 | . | CASSSLGGRSGNTIYF | TGTGCCAGCAGCTCCCTAGGTGGTCGCTCTGGAAACACCATATATTTT
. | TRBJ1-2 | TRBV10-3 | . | CAISDRSANYGYTF | TGTGCCATCAGTGACAGGTCGGCTAACTATGGCTACACCTTC
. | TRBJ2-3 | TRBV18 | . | CASSPGLSTDTQYF | TGTGCCAGCTCACCGGGACTCAGCACAGATACGCAGTATTTT
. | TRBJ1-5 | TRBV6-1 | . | CASSESWTYSNQPQHF | TGTGCCAGCAGTGAATCGTGGACGTATAGCAATCAGCCCCAGCATTTT
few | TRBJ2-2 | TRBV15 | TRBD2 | CATLAGGANTGELFF | TGTGCCACCCTAGCGGGAGGCGCGAACACCGGGGAGCTGTTTTTT
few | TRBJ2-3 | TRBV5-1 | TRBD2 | CASSLDGSGSTDTQYF | TGCGCCAGCAGCTTGGATGGTAGCGGGAGCACAGATACGCAGTATTTT
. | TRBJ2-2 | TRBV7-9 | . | CASSQRGATGELFF | TGTGCCAGCAGCCAACGGGGCGCCACCGGGGAGCTGTTTTTT
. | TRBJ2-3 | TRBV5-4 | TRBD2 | CASSSGLAGDTDTQYF | TGTGCCAGCAGCTCGGGACTAGCGGGAGACACAGATACGCAGTATTTT
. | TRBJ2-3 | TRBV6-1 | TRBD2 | CASTPGLALTDTQYF | TGTGCCAGCACTCCGGGACTAGCCCTCACAGATACGCAGTATTTT
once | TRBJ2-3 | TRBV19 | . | CASSVRVPNTDTQYF | TGTGCCAGTAGTGTAAGAGTACCGAACACAGATACGCAGTATTTT